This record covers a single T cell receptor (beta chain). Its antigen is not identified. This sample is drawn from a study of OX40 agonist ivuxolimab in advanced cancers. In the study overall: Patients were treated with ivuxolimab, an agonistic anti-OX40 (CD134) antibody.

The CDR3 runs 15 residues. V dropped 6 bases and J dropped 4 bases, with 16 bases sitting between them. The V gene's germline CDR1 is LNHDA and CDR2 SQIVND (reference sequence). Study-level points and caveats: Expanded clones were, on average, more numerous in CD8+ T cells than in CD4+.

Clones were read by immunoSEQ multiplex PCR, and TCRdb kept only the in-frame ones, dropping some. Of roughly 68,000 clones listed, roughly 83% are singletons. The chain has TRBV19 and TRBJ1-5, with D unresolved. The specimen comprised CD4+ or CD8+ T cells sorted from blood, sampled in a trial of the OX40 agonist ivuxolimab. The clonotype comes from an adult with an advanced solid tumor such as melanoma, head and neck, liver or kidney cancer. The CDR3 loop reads CASSSGNLFNQPQHF. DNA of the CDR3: TGTGCCAGTAGCTCAGGAAACCTCTTTAATCAGCCCCAGCATTTT.